This TCR beta chain was captured in a study of vaccination effects on CD4 cells after COVID-19. The CDR3 totals 14 residues. Trimming left V 5 bases short and J 5 bases short, with 13 bases between. Germline values: CDR1 MGHDK, CDR2 SYGVNS. Sequencing was performed with immunoSEQ multiplex PCR; in TCRdb, only in-frame clones are kept and a portion is missing. The table records roughly 63,000 clones, about 73% of them present only once. On this clone itself: Its antigen remains unidentified.

After expansion with viral peptide pools in the ViraFEST assay, antigen-specific CD4+ T cells were sequenced. Subsequent to a culture period of approximately 11 days, CD4+ T cells were isolated. As their vaccination, participants received two doses of either BNT162b2 or mRNA-1273. Having tested negative for nucleocapsid antibodies, the vaccine recipients showed no prior SARS-CoV-2 infection. Both day 3 and day 7 saw half the medium replaced with IL-2 medium. The J gene is TRBJ1-5, the V gene TRBV25-1; D not resolved. The sequence was collected from a human donor who received a COVID-19 vaccine. The sequences come from CD4+ T cells from PBMCs cultured with HCoV-OC43 spike peptides, collected after COVID-19 vaccination. Subset reported: HCoV-OC43 spike overlapping peptide pool stimulation. This chain's CDR3 is CASSPPSLYQPQHF. In nucleotides, the CDR3 is TGTGCCAGCAGTCCGCCGTCTTTGTATCAGCCCCAGCATTTT.